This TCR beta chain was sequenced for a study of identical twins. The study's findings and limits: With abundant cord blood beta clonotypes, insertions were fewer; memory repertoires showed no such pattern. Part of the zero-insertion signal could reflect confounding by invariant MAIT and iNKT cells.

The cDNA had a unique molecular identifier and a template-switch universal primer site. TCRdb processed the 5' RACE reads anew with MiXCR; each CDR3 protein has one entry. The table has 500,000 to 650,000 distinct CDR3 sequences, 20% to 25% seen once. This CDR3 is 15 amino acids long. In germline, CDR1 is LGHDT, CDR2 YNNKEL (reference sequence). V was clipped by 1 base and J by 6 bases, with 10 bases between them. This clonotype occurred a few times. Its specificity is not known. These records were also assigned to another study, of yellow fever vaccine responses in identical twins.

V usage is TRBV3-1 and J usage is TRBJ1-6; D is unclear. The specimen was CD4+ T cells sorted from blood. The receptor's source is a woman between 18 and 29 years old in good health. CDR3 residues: CASSQVEGGNSPLHF. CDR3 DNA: TGTGCCAGCAGCCAAGTAGAGGGAGGTAATTCACCCCTCCACTTT.